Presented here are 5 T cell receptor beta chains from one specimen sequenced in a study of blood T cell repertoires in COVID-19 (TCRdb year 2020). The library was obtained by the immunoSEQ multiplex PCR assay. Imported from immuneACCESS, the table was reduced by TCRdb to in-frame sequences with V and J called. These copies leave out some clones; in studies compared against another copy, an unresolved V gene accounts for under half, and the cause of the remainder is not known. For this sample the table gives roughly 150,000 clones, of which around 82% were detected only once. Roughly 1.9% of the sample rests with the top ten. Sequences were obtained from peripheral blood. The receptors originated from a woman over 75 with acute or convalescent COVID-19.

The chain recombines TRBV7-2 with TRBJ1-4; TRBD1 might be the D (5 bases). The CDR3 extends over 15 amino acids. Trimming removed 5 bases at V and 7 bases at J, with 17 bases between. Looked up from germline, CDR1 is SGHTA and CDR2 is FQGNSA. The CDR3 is CASSQARGEGEKLFF. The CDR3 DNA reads TGTGCCAGCAGCCAAGCCCGAGGGGAGGGTGAAAAACTGTTTTTT.

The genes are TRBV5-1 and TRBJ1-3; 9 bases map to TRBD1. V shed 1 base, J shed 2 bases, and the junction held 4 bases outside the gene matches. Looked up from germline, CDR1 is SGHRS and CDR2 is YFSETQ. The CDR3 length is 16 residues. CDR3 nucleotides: TGCGCCAGCAGCTTGAAGGGACAGGGTACTGGAAACACCATATATTTT. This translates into CASSLKGQGTGNTIYF.

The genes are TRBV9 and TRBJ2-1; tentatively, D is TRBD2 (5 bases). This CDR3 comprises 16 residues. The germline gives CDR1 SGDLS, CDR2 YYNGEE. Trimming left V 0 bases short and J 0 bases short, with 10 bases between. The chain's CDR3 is CASSVGSTSSYNEQFF. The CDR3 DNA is TGTGCCAGCAGCGTAGGTAGCACTAGCTCCTACAATGAGCAGTTCTTC.

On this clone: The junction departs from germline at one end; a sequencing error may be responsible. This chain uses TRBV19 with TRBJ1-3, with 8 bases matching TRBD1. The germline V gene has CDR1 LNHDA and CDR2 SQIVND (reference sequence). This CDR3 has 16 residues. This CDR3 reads CTSITRHRGSGNTIYF. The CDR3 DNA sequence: TGTACCAGTATCACACGGCACAGGGGGTCTGGAAACACCATATATTTT.

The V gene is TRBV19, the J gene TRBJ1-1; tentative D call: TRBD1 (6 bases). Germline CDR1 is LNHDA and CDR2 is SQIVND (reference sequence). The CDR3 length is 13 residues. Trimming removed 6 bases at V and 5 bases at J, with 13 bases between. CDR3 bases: TGTGCCAGTAGCCTACAGGGTAAGACTGAAGCTTTCTTT. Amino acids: CASSLQGKTEAFF.